Each of the 5 T cell receptor beta chains below was sequenced from the same sample in a study of spatial heterogeneity in lung cancer (dated by TCRdb to the late 2010s). The time point tag for this specimen amounts to: sample taken at primary tumor resection. TCR sequencing used whole RNA extracted from tumor and nontumor lung tissue, or from cryopreserved PBMC samples, without cell sorting. Preparation of the library involved 5' RACE. The data were produced on a NextSeq 500. TCRdb redid the processing of the public reads, applying fastp at Q25 and MiXCR, and retained in-frame beta chains. Identical CDR3 proteins give one entry, which carries the most common genes and DNA. Here the sample has 39,000 or so distinct CDR3 sequences; 7.5% to 8% occur a single time. The ten largest clones represent 25% to 30% of the sample. The sample was PBMCs, taken at surgery. Receptor source: a male donor with early-stage non-small cell lung cancer.

The J gene is TRBJ2-3, the V gene TRBV11-3; TRBD2 aligns across 10 bases. The CDR3 consists of 15 residues. J lost 3 bases, V lost 4 bases, and 4 bases had no gene match. Germline CDR1 SGHNT, CDR2 YENEEA. The CDR3 here is CASSSGLAETDTQYF. CDR3 coding DNA: TGTGCCAGCAGCTCTGGACTAGCGGAGACAGATACGCAGTATTTT.

This clonotype came up many times. The gene calls are TRBV5-1 and TRBJ1-3, with no clear D. Germline V gene sequence: CDR1 SGHRS, CDR2 YFSETQ. The CDR3 sequence is 14 residues long. V lost 6 bases and J 0 bases, leaving 10 bases between the germline ends. The CDR3 DNA is TGCGCCAGCACCCTTCAGCCCTCTGGAAACACCATATATTTT. This codes for CASTLQPSGNTIYF.

For this clonotype: A clone one base away is much larger, so this may be a read error. The chain carries TRBV19 and TRBJ2-2; tentatively, D is TRBD1 (6 bases). The CDR3 consists of 14 residues. The germline V gene encodes CDR1 LNHDA and CDR2 SQIVND (reference sequence). The CDR3 nucleotides are TGTGCCACTAAGACAGGAGCGAACCCCGGGGAGCTGTTTTTT. Translation: CATKTGANPGELFF.

Only a few counts were recorded for this clonotype. V usage is TRBV6-5 and J usage is TRBJ2-7, with 9 positions matching TRBD2. J was trimmed by 4 bases and V by 5 bases; bases with no gene match: 12. Germline CDR1 MNHEY, CDR2 SVGAGI. This CDR3 spans 16 amino acids. The CDR3 loop reads CASSLTSGVGPYEQYV. In DNA, the CDR3 is TGTGCCAGCAGTCTGACTAGCGGAGTCGGCCCTTACGAGCAGTACGTC.

This clonotype has a count of ten or more. The rearrangement uses TRBV5-1 and TRBJ2-2; D is unclear. V lost 4 bases, J lost 3 bases, and 16 bases lay in between. The CDR3 contains 16 residues. Per the germline V gene, CDR1 is SGHRS and CDR2 is YFSETQ. CDR3 in amino acids: CASSTLGRTDTGELFF. The DNA of the CDR3 is TGCGCCAGCAGCACGTTGGGCAGGACGGACACCGGGGAGCTGTTTTTT.